The clone carrying this T cell receptor (beta chain) showed up just a few times. Its antigen is not known. Donors consisted of healthy bone marrow donors. The CDR3 has 12 residues. CDR1 and CDR2 (germline): SGHTA, FQGNSA. PCR used 60 Vbeta primers and 13 Jbeta primers. Profiling relied on immunoSEQ multiplex PCR, and the TCRdb table lists in-frame clones only, not all of them. Of about 160,000 clones in the sample, roughly four fifths are singletons; the top ten hold roughly 10%. These data belong to a study of cytomegalovirus exposure and HLA in healthy donors. Study summary: In a previous analysis, 120 million or so unique TCR beta sequences were found from 150 million to 200 million T cells.

Study conclusions and caveats: Common viral pathogens seemed, in a later analysis, to connect with several of the most significant clusters. Upon later analysis, TCR association rates were observed to vary by HLA locus, being highest for DRB1 and lowest for HLA-C.

The sample consisted of PBMCs. The genes are TRBV7-2 and TRBJ2-5; tentatively, D is TRBD1 (6 bases). The DNA matches TRBJ2-7 better at its end, which makes the J call doubtful. The clonotype originates from a man aged 50 or older in good health and CMV-seropositive. In DNA form, the CDR3 reads TGTGCCAGCAGCTTAGGAGGGGGCGAGCAGTACTTC. Translated: CASSLGGGEQYF.